This T cell receptor beta chain came from a study of PD-L1 blockade in urothelial cancer. The sample's time point: pretreatment peripheral blood. This CDR3 contains 15 residues. Germline-derived CDR1 and CDR2 are MNHNS and SASEGT. The V end lost 1 base, the J end lost 0 bases, and 10 bases lay between the germline ends. Clones were sequenced by immunoSEQ multiplex PCR, and TCRdb holds only the in-frame ones, with some missing. Among 95,000 to 100,000 clones listed, over 75% were seen once. This sample comprised PBMCs, obtained around atezolizumab (anti-PD-L1) treatment. V and J are TRBV6-1 and TRBJ2-7; D perhaps matches TRBD1 (6 bases). The sequence derives from a man aged 60 to 69 with urothelial cancer. The CDR3, as DNA: TGTGCCAGCAGTGAAGGGCCCAGGGGCTCCTACGAGCAGTACTTC. As protein: CASSEGPRGSYEQYF.